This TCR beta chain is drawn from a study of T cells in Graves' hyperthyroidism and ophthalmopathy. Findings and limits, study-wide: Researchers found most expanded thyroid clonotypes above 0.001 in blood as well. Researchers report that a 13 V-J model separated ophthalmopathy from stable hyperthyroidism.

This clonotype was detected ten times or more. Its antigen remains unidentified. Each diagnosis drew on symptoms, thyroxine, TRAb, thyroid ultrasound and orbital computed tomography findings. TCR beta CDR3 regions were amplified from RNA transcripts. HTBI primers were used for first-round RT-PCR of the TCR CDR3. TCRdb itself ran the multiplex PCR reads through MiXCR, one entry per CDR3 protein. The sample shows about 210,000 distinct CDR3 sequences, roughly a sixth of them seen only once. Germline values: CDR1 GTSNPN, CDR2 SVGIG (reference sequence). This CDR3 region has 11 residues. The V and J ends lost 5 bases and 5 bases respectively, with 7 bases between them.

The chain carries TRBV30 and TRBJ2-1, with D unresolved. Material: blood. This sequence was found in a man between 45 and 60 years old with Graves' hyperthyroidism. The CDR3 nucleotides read TGTGCCTGGTCTGGGGACAATGAGCAGTTCTTC. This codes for CAWSGDNEQFF.